The source of this T cell receptor beta chain is a study of human T cells and chemical hapten exposure (dated by TCRdb to the early 2020s). Background on the whole study: Libraries were pooled for sequencing, and per-sample TCR yields varied mainly because of small differences in library volumes within the pool. For every blood RNA sample, sequencing covered both the TCR alpha and TCR beta chains. This study followed changes in the peripheral blood TCR repertoire in vivo during primary and secondary sensitization of alopecia patients to the hapten diphenylcyclopropenone (DPC).

Beyond this particular receptor, the publication reports: The number of TCRs above 1 in 1000 frequency did not change with DPC sensitization; there was no evidence of global repertoire structure alterations. Repeated subsampling changed both the strength of the expansion versus patch-test correlation and the threshold at which the correlation became significant.

Total RNA was extracted from unfractionated whole blood that had been collected in Tempus Blood RNA tubes. About 5 healthy volunteers served as TCR sequencing controls and were bled at day 0, 2 weeks and 6 weeks. The CDR3 goes from the cysteine to the phenylalanine over 15 residues. Here the CDR3 DNA is all that survives: 45 bases in frame from base 1. The germline V and J ends show losses of 2 bases and 7 bases respectively, and no gene match explains 5 bases of the junction. CDR1 and CDR2, per the germline V gene, are MGHRA and YSYEKL. The library was generated by 5' RACE. The run used an Illumina MiSeq. During library preparation, unique molecular identifiers were attached to individual cDNA molecules so that TCRs could be counted in a quantitative, reproducible way. The paper's processing steps were these. The median number of TCRs per sample was approximately 93,000, ranging from 23,224 to 690,600. V, J and CDR3 annotation of the TCR reads was carried out using the Decombinator software suite. To make PS versus PT1 abundance plots, every sample was subsampled to the same number of TCRs (28,000). TCRs were defined as expanded if absent before sensitization and observed at least eight times at the 2-week time point. In-frame beta chains were kept once TCRdb had trimmed the public reads at Q25 with fastp and called clones with MiXCR. Identical CDR3 protein sequences are pooled into one entry, listed with their most common genes and DNA. The V and J calls were not made by the authors but by TCRdb's processing. For this sample there are over 95,000 distinct CDR3 sequences; 15% to 20% appear just once. Around 2.7% of the sample goes to the ten largest clones.

For this clonotype: Its antigen is unknown. Base qualities are not provided; no much larger clone lies one nucleotide away.

The V and J genes are TRBV4-1 and TRBJ1-4; 9 junctional bases match TRBD1. The TCR originated in a human donor in good health. The CDR3 reads as follows: CASSQLQGASEKLFF. The DNA is as follows: TGCGCCAGCAGCCAACTACAGGGGGCTAGTGAAAAACTGTTTTTT.